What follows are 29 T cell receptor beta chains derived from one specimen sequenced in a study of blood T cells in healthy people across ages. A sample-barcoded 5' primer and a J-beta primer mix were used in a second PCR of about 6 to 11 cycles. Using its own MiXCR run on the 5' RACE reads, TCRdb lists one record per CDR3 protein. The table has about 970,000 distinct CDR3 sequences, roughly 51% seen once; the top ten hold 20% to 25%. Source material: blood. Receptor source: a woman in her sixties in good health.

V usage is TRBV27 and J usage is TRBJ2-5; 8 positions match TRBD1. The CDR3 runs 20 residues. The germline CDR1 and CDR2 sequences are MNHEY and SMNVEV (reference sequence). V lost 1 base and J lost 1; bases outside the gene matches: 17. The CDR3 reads CASSLWGRQGFGQFQETQYF. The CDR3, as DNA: TGTGCCAGCAGTTTATGGGGGCGACAGGGGTTTGGTCAGTTCCAAGAGACCCAGTACTTC.

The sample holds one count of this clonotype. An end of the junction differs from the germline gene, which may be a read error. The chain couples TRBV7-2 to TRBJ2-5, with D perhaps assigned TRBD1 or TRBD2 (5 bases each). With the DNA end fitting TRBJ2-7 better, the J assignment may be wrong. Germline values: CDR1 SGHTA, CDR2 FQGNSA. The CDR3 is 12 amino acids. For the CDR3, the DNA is TGTGGCAGCAGCTCCATGGGGGTCGAGCAGTACTTC. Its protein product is CGSSSMGVEQYF.

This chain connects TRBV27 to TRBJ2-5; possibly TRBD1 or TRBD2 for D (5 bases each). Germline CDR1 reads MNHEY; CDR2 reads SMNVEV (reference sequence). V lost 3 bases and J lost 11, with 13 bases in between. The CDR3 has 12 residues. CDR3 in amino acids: CASSFPGKGQYF. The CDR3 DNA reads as TGTGCCAGCAGTTTCCCCGGGAAGGGGCAGTACTTC.

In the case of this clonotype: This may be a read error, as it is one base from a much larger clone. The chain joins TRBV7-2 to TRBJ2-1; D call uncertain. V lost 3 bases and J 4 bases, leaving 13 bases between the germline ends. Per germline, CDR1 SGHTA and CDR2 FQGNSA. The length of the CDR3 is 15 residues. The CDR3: CASSFGVLGYNEQFF. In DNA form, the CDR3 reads TGTGCCAGCAGCTTTGGGGTACTCGGGTACAATGAGCAGTTCTTC.

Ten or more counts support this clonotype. The CDR3 loop is CASSQDLGHEQYF. The DNA of the CDR3 is TGCGCCAGCAGCCAAGATCTGGGCCACGAGCAGTACTTC. The chain links TRBV4-3 to TRBJ2-7, with unresolved D. Trimming shortened V by 0 bases and J by 5 bases, and 8 bases separated the two germline ends. Germline CDR1 is LGHNA and CDR2 is YSLEER. The CDR3 spans 13 residues.

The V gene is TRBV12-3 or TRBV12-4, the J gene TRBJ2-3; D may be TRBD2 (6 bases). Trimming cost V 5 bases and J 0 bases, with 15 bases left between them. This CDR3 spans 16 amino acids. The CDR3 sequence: CASSPAGGTSTDTQYF. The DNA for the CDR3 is TGTGCCAGCAGTCCGGCGGGCGGGACTAGCACAGATACGCAGTATTTT.

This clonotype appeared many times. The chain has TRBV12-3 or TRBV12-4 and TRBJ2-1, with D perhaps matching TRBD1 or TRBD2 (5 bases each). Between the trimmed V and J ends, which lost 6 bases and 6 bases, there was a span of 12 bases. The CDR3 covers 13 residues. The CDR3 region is CASRLRDGNEQFF. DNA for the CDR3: TGTGCCAGCAGACTCCGGGACGGCAATGAGCAGTTCTTC.

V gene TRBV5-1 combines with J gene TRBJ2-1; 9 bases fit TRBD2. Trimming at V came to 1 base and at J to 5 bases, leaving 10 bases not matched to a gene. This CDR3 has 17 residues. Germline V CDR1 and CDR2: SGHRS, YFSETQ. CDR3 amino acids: CASSLRGRPSGDNEQFF. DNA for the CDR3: TGCGCCAGCAGCTTGAGGGGTAGGCCTAGCGGGGACAATGAGCAGTTCTTC.

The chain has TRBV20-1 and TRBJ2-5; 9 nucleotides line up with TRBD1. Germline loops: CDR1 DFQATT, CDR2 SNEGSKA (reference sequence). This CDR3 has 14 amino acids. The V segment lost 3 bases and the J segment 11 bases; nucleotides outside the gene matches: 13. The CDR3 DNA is TGCAGTGCTAGCACCGGGACAGGGATATGGGAGCAGTACTTC. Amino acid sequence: CSASTGTGIWEQYF.

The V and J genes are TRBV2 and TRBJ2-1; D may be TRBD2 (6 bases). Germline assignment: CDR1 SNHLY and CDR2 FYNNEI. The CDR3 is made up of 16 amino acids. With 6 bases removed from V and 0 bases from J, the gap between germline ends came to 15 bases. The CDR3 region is CASRGTRDSSYNEQFF. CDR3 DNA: TGTGCCAGCAGAGGAACTCGGGACTCCTCCTACAATGAGCAGTTCTTC.

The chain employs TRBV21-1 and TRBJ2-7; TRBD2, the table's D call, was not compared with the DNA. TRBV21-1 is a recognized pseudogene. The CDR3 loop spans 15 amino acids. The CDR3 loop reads CARPCGGPSKYEQYF. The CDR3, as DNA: TGTGCCAGACCCTGCGGGGGCCCTTCCAAGTACGAGCAGTACTTC.

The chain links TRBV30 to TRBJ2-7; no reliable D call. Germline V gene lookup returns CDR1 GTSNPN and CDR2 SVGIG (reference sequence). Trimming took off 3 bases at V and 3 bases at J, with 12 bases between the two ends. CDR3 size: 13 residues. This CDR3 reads CAWSKRPGYEQYF. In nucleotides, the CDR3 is TGTGCCTGGAGCAAACGGCCAGGCTACGAGCAGTACTTC.

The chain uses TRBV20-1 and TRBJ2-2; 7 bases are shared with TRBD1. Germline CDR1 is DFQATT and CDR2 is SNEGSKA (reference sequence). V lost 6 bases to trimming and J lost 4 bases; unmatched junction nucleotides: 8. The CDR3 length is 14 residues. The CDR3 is CSARQGIATGELFF. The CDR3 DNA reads TGCAGTGCCCGACAGGGAATTGCCACCGGGGAGCTGTTTTTT.

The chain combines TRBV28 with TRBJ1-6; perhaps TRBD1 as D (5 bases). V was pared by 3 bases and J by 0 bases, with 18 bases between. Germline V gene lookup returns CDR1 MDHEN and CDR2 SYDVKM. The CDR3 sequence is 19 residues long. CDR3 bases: TGTGCCAGCAGTTTCACGGGAGCAGGGAGGAGCTCCTATAATTCACCCCTCCACTTT. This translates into CASSFTGAGRSSYNSPLHF.

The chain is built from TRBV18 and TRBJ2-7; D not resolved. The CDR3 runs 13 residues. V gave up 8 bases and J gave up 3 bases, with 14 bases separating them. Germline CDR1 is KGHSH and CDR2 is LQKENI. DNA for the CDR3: TGTGCCAGCAGAAGGGCGGTCGGCTACGAGCAGTACTTC. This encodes CASRRAVGYEQYF.

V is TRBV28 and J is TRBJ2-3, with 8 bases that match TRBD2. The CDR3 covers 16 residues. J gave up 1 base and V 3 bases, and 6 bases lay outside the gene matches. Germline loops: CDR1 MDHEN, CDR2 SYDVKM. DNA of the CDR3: TGTGCCAGCAGTTTCCCTCGGCGGGAGGGCACAGATACGCAGTATTTT. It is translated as CASSFPRREGTDTQYF.

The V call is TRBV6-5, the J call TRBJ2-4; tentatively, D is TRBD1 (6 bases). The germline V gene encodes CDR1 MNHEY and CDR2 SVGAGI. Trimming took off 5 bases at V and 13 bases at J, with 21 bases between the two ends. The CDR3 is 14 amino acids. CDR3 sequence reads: CASSDQQGTYEQYF. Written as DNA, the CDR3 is TGTGCCAGCAGTGACCAACAGGGTACCTACGAACAGTACTTC.

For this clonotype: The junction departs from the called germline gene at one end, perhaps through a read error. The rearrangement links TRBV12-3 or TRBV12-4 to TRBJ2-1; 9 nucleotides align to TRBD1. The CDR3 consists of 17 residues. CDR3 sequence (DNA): TGTGCCAGCGGTTTCCCTCCGGGACAGGGATCCTACAAGGAGCAGTTCTTC. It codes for CASGFPPGQGSYKEQFF.

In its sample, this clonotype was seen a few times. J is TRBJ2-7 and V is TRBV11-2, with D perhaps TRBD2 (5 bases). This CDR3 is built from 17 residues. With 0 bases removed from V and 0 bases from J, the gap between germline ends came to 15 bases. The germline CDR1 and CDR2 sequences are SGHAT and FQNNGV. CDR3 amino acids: CASSLDLTGISSYEQYF. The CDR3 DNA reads TGTGCCAGCAGCTTAGATCTGACGGGGATTAGCTCCTACGAGCAGTACTTC.

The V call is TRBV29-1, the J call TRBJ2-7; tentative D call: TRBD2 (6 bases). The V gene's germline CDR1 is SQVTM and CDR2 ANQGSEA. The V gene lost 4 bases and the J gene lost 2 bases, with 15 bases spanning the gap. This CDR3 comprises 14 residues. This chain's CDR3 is CSVGFAGSTYEQYF. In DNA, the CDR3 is TGCAGCGTTGGATTTGCCGGGAGCACCTACGAGCAGTACTTC.

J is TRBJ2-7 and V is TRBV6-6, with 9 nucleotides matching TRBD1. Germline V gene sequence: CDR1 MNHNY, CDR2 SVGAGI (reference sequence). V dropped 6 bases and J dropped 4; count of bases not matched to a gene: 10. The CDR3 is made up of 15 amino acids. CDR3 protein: CASSYDPGTGYEQYF. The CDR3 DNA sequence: TGTGCCAGCAGCTACGACCCCGGGACAGGGTACGAGCAGTACTTC.

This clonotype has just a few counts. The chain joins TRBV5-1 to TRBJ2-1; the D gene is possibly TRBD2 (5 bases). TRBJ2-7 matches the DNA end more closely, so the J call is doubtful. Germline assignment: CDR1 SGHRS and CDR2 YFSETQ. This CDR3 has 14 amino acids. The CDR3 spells CASSPTSDYNEQYF. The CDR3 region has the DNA TGCGCCAGCAGCCCTACTAGTGACTACAATGAGCAGTACTTC.

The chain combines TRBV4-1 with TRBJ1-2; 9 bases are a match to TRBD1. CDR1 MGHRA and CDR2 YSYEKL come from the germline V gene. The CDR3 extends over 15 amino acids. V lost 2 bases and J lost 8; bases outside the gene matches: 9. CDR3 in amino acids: CASSQNTGTGNGYTF. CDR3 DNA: TGCGCCAGCAGCCAAAATACCGGGACAGGGAACGGCTACACCTTC.

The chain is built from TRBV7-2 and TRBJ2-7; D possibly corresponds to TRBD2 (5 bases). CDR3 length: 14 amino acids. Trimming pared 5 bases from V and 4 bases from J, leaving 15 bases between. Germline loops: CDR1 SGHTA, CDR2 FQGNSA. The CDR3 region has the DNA TGTGCCAGCAGCCAGAGGGCAGCTACTTACGAGCAGTACTTC. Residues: CASSQRAATYEQYF.

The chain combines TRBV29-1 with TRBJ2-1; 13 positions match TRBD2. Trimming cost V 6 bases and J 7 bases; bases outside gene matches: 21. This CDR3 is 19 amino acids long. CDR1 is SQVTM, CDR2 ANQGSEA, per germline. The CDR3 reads CSVPYLTWTSGSVANEQFF. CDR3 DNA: TGCAGCGTCCCCTACCTAACGTGGACTAGCGGGAGTGTTGCAAATGAGCAGTTCTTC.

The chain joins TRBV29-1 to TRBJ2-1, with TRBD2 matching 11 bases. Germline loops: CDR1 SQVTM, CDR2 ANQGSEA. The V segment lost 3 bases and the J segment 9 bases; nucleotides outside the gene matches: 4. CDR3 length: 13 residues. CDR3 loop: CSVEVAGGGEQFF. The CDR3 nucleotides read TGCAGCGTTGAGGTAGCGGGAGGGGGTGAGCAGTTCTTC.

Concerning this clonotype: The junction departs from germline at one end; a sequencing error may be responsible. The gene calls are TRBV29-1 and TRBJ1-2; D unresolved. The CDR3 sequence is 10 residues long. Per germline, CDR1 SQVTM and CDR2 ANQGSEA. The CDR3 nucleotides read TGCAGCGTGGAAGGGAATGGCTACACCTTC. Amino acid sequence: CSVEGNGYTF.

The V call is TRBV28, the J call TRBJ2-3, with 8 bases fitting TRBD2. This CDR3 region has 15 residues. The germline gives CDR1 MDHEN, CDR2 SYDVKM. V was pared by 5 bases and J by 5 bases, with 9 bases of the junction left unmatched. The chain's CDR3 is CASSRTGLAIDTQYF. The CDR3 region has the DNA TGTGCCAGCAGTCGTACTGGACTAGCCATAGATACGCAGTATTTT.

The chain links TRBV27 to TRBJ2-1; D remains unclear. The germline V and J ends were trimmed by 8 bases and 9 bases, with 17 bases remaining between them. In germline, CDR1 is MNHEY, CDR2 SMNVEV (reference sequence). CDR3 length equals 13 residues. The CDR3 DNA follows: TGTGCCAGCCGGCCCTCTCCGTTCTTTGAGCAGTTCTTC. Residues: CASRPSPFFEQFF.